This record covers a single TCR beta chain. This clonotype was observed at least ten times. The antigen it recognizes is unknown. No much larger clonotype is one base removed from it; base qualities were not supplied. This entry comes from a study of CD8 T cells in ankylosing spondylitis (dated by TCRdb to the late 2010s). About the investigation overall: T cell receptor beta repertoires were profiled in healthy donors and ankylosing spondylitis patients so that disease-linked TCR variants could be found. In total, the full study cohort was made up of roughly 110 healthy donors and about two dozen ankylosing spondylitis patients. Peripheral blood was sampled, and synovial fluid was additionally collected from ankylosing spondylitis patients.

V loses 5 bases of germline sequence and J loses 1 base, and the interval between the two ends is 12 bases. Its CDR3 holds 14 amino acids, cysteine through phenylalanine. The kept DNA is CDR3 alone, 42 bases in frame from the first base. For CDR1 and CDR2, the germline V gene (reference sequence) lists DFQATT and SNEGSKA. The listed sequencing device is Illumina HiSeq 2500. Quantitative 5'-RACE with molecular barcodes was used to prepare TCR beta libraries. The authors' analysis ran thus. A new computational method based on a probabilistic model of VDJ rearrangement was used to identify disease-linked TCR variants. Using fastp at Q25 and MiXCR, TCRdb reprocessed the public reads and kept productive beta chains. Every distinct CDR3 protein forms one entry, paired with its most common genes and DNA. The V and J calls come from TCRdb's annotation, not from the publication. Present in this sample are about 220,000 distinct CDR3 sequences, 6% to 8.5% of which were seen just once. Of the sample, 13% to 15% falls within the top ten clones.

The investigation overall reported the following: A TCR beta motif made up of several highly homologous amino acid variants appeared to be characteristic of blood from ankylosing spondylitis patients. The disease-linked clones were reported to be significantly enriched in matched synovial fluid samples from ankylosing spondylitis patients. In peripheral blood, the disease-linked clones were found at relatively low frequencies and had a CD8+ phenotype. Some motif variants were previously reported in synovial fluid and blood of reactive arthritis patients, suggesting common disease-initiation mechanisms.

Sequencing was done on a sample of blood, either unsorted or a sorted T cell fraction (not recorded which). The source is a male donor with ankylosing spondylitis. Recombination joined TRBV20-1 with TRBJ1-5; confidence is insufficient to name the D gene. The DNA is TGCAGTGCTCGGGAGATGTCGAGCAATCAGCCCCAGCATTTT. This codes for CSAREMSSNQPQHF.